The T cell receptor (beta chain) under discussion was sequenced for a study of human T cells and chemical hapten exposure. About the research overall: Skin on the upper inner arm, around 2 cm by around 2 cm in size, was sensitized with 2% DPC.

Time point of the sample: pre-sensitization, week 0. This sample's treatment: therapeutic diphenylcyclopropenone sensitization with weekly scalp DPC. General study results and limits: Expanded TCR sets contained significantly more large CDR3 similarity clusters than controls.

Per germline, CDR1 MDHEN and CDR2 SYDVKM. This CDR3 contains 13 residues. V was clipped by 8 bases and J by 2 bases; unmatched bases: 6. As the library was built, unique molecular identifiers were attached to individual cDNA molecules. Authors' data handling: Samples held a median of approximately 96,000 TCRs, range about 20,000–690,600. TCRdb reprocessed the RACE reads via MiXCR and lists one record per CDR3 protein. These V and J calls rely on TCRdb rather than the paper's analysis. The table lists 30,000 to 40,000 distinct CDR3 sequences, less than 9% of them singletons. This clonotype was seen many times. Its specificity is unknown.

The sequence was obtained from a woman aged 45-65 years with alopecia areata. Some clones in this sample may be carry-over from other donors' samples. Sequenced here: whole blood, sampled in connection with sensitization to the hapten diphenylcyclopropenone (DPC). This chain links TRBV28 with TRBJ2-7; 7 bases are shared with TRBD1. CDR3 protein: CASETGRTYEQYF. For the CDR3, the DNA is TGTGCCAGCGAGACAGGGCGCACCTACGAGCAGTACTTC.